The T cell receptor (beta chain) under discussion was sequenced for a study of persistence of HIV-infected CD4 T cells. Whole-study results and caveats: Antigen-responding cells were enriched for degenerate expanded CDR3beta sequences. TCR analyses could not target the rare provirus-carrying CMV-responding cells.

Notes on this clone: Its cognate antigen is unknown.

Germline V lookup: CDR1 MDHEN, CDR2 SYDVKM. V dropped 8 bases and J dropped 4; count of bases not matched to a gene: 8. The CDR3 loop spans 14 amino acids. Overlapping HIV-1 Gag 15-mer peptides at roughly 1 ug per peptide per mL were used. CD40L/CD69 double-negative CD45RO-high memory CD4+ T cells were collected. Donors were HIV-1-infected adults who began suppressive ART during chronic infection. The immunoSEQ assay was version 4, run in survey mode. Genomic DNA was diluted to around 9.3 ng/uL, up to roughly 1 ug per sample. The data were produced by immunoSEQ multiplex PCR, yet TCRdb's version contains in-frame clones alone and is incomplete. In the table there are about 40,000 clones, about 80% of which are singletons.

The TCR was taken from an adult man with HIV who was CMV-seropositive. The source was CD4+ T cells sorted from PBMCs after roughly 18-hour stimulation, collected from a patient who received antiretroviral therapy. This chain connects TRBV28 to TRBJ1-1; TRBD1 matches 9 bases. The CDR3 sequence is CASGTGTRGTEAFF. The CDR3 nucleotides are TGTGCCAGCGGGACAGGGACCAGGGGCACTGAAGCTTTCTTT.